The sequence of this T cell receptor (beta chain) was determined in a study of T cells after yellow fever vaccination. Overall study context: For low cell numbers, libraries were made with SMART-Seq v4 Ultra Low Input.

Trimming removed 3 bases from V and 5 bases from J, with 8 bases in between. This CDR3 has 14 residues. Germline lookup yields CDR1 KGHSH and CDR2 LQKENI. TCRdb reprocessed the 5' RACE reads with MiXCR, giving one entry per CDR3 protein. The sample lists about 210,000 distinct CDR3 sequences, about 3% seen once, with under 3.5% in the top ten. The rearrangement links TRBV18 to TRBJ1-6; D gene unclear. This specimen was CD4+ T cells sorted from PBMCs, taken 10 days after the yellow fever booster vaccination. This sequence was found in a man younger than 35 who received the YFV17D yellow fever vaccine. CDR3 loop: CASSPTGNNSPLHF. In nucleotides, the CDR3 is TGTGCCAGCTCACCTACCGGTAATAATTCACCCCTCCACTTT. Combining the CDR3 with reference TRBV18 and TRBJ1-6 gives the whole variable domain NAGVMQNPRHLVRRRGQEARLRCSPMKGHSHVYWYRQLPEEGLKFMVYLQKENIIDESGMPKERFSAEFPKEGPSILRIQQVVRGDSAAYFCASSPTGNNSPLHFGNGTRLTVT.